Below, 27 T cell receptor beta chains from the same sample are listed, as sequenced in a study of patients and donors after allogeneic stem cell transplantation. Each CDR3 protein gets one entry after TCRdb re-called the RT-PCR reads with MiXCR. Of approximately 430,000 distinct CDR3 sequences listed, roughly 17% were seen once; the top ten hold 7% to 7.5%. The sample consisted of blood, either unsorted or a sorted T cell fraction (not recorded which). These receptor sequences come from a human donor who was either an allogeneic HSCT recipient or a stem cell or donor lymphocyte infusion donor (not recorded which). It is not recorded whose cells these are; they may come from a transplant donor.

A few counts support this clonotype. The chain employs TRBV18 and TRBJ2-1, with D hard to call. V dropped 1 base and J dropped 9 bases, with 4 bases sitting between them. This CDR3 contains 11 residues. CDR1 and CDR2 (germline): KGHSH, LQKENI. DNA of the CDR3: TGTGCCAGCTCACCACGCAGTGAGCAGTTCTTC. The encoded protein is CASSPRSEQFF.

The sample holds a few counts of this clonotype. The chain is built from TRBV20-1 and TRBJ1-1; unclear D gene. The CDR3 spans 12 residues. CDR1 and CDR2 (germline): DFQATT, SNEGSKA (reference sequence). V was shortened by 6 bases and J by 4 bases, with 12 bases between the two germline ends. The CDR3 region is CSAPRPGTEAFF. DNA for the CDR3: TGCAGTGCCCCTCGGCCGGGCACTGAAGCTTTCTTT.

The gene calls are TRBV11-2 and TRBJ2-7, with D possibly being TRBD1 (5 bases). V lost 1 base to trimming and J lost 3 bases, with 10 bases between them. Germline lookup yields CDR1 SGHAT and CDR2 FQNNGV. The CDR3 extends over 14 amino acids. CDR3 nucleotides: TGTGCCAGCAGCTTAGTAAGGGGTGGCTACGAGCAGTACTTC. Encoded protein: CASSLVRGGYEQYF.

This chain connects TRBV7-6 to TRBJ2-1; no clear D. The V end was cut by 6 bases, the J end by 7 bases, with 10 bases between. CDR1 and CDR2 (germline): SGHVS, FNYEAQ. The CDR3 loop spans 12 amino acids. The CDR3 loop is CASSWTNNEQFF. The CDR3 DNA is TGTGCCAGCAGTTGGACCAATAATGAGCAGTTCTTC.

This rearrangement joins TRBV25-1 to TRBJ1-6; 8 bases map to TRBD1. The CDR3 contains 13 residues. After removal of 6 bases from V and 10 bases from J, the junction contained 5 bases not matched to a gene. CDR1 is MGHDK and CDR2 is SYGVNS in the germline V gene. CDR3 residues: CASRGQEGSPLHF. The CDR3, as DNA: TGTGCCAGCAGGGGACAGGAAGGCTCACCCCTCCACTTT.

J is TRBJ1-6 and V is TRBV5-1; no firm D call. Per germline, CDR1 SGHRS and CDR2 YFSETQ. The CDR3 runs 15 residues. V was clipped by 0 bases and J by 3 bases, with 7 bases between them. CDR3 residues: CASSLGQNYNSPLHF. The CDR3, as DNA: TGCGCCAGCAGCTTGGGACAAAACTATAATTCACCCCTCCACTTT.

This clonotype has ten or more counts. The chain combines TRBV10-3 with TRBJ2-1; 9 nucleotides align to TRBD2. Trimming cost V 3 bases and J 1 base; bases outside gene matches: 13. Germline-derived CDR1 and CDR2 are ENHRY and SYGVKD. The CDR3 is 19 residues long. CDR3 nucleotides: TGTGCCATCAGTGATATTTCGGGCGGGAGGGCCCGTTCCTACAATGAGCAGTTCTTC. This sequence encodes CAISDISGGRARSYNEQFF.

The chain recombines TRBV9 with TRBJ2-6, with D possibly being TRBD2 (6 bases). The germline V and J ends were trimmed by 3 bases and 1 base, with 11 bases remaining between them. The V gene's germline CDR1 is SGDLS and CDR2 YYNGEE. The CDR3 extends over 16 amino acids. CDR3 nucleotides: TGTGCCAGCAGCGAGGGACTCCCGTCTGGGGCCAACGTCCTGACTTTC. Its protein product is CASSEGLPSGANVLTF.

The chain recombines TRBV30 with TRBJ2-7; D possibly corresponds to TRBD1 (5 bases). Trimming stripped 2 bases from V and 2 bases from J, with 19 bases between. Germline CDR1 GTSNPN, CDR2 SVGIG (reference sequence). The CDR3 consists of 16 residues. The CDR3 is CAWSCSLWGRTYEQYF. In DNA, the CDR3 is TGTGCCTGGAGTTGCTCTCTCTGGGGCAGAACCTACGAGCAGTACTTC.

V is TRBV6-6 and J is TRBJ2-7; D perhaps matches TRBD1 (6 bases). Germline CDR1 and CDR2: MNHNY and SVGAGI (reference sequence). The ends were cut back, 10 bases at V and 5 bases at J, with 15 bases in the middle. This CDR3 is built from 12 residues. The CDR3 DNA sequence: TGTGCCACCGAGAGAGGGGGACACGAGCAGTACTTC. This sequence encodes CATERGGHEQYF.

This rearrangement joins TRBV7-9 to TRBJ2-1; TRBD2 aligns across 14 bases. Per germline, CDR1 SEHNR and CDR2 FQNEAQ (reference sequence). This CDR3 has 17 residues. V dropped 4 bases and J dropped 6; count of bases not matched to a gene: 8. The CDR3 region is CASSYRDGLAGGNEQFF. In nucleotides, the CDR3 is TGTGCCAGCAGCTACCGCGATGGACTAGCGGGAGGCAATGAGCAGTTCTTC.

The chain joins TRBV6-1 to TRBJ2-3; 7 nucleotides agree with TRBD1. Germline CDR1 is MNHNS and CDR2 is SASEGT. The junction had 7 bases not matched to a gene; V was cut back by 3 bases and J by 4 bases. The CDR3 sequence is 15 residues long. The CDR3 is CASSDSGTVPDTQYF. As DNA, the CDR3 is TGTGCCAGCAGTGACTCAGGGACAGTACCAGATACGCAGTATTTT.

This clonotype was seen a few times. V and J are TRBV11-2 and TRBJ2-3; D might be TRBD1 or TRBD2, each matching 5 bases. Germline CDR1 and CDR2: SGHAT and FQNNGV. The V end was cut by 5 bases, the J end by 1 base, with 16 bases between. The CDR3 consists of 16 residues. The CDR3 DNA reads as TGTGCCAGCAGCCCAGAAGGAGGCAGGGGCACAGATACGCAGTATTTT. Its protein product is CASSPEGGRGTDTQYF.

The V and J genes are TRBV7-9 and TRBJ2-7; D is perhaps TRBD2 (6 bases). This CDR3 has 12 residues. Germline loops: CDR1 SEHNR, CDR2 FQNEAQ (reference sequence). V gave up 7 bases and J gave up 5 bases, with 12 bases separating them. The CDR3 sequence: CASTGLHHEQYF. CDR3 in DNA: TGTGCCAGCACGGGACTCCACCACGAGCAGTACTTC.

The chain is built from TRBV5-6 and TRBJ2-3; tentatively, D is TRBD2 (5 bases). Germline assignment: CDR1 SGHDT and CDR2 YYEEEE. This CDR3 is built from 15 residues. Deletions cut 0 bases from V and 3 bases from J, with 11 bases between. CDR3 nucleotide sequence: TGTGCCAGCAGCTTGGGGTCTCCGGGGACAGATACGCAGTATTTT. Its protein is CASSLGSPGTDTQYF.

This clonotype was counted many times. V is TRBV9 and J is TRBJ1-2, with 9 bases lining up with TRBD1. CDR1 and CDR2 (germline): SGDLS, YYNGEE. The CDR3 spans 15 residues. The junction had 6 bases not matched to a gene; V was cut back by 0 bases and J by 6 bases. The CDR3 region is CASSVGAGTGNGYTF. CDR3 nucleotides: TGTGCCAGCAGCGTAGGAGCCGGGACAGGGAATGGCTACACCTTC. Using reference TRBV9 and TRBJ1-2 for the parts outside the CDR3, the full variable domain is DSGVTQTPKHLITATGQRVTLRCSPRSGDLSVYWYQQSLDQGLQFLIQYYNGEERAKGNILERFSAQQFPDLHSELNLSSLELGDSALYFCASSVGAGTGNGYTFGSGTRLTVV.

This clonotype has at least ten counts. The chain links TRBV5-1 to TRBJ2-7, with D unresolved. Germline V lookup: CDR1 SGHRS, CDR2 YFSETQ. The length of the CDR3 is 14 residues. Deletions cut 0 bases from V and 7 bases from J, with 14 bases between. CDR3 amino acids: CASSLGQDGVEQYF. The CDR3 DNA is TGCGCCAGCAGCTTGGGACAAGATGGGGTGGAGCAGTACTTC.

V is TRBV6-5 and J is TRBJ1-1; tentative D call: TRBD1 (6 bases). The germline V and J ends were trimmed by 6 bases and 6 bases, with 8 bases remaining between them. This CDR3 contains 11 residues. CDR1 and CDR2 from the germline V gene are MNHEY and SVGAGI. The DNA for the CDR3 is TGTGCCAGCAGAAACAGGGCTGAAGCTTTCTTT. It encodes CASRNRAEAFF.

V usage is TRBV9 and J usage is TRBJ1-4, with 11 bases matching TRBD1. V lost 3 bases and J lost 6; bases outside the gene matches: 7. CDR1 is SGDLS, CDR2 YYNGEE, per germline. This CDR3 has 16 amino acids. In DNA, the CDR3 is TGTGCCAGCAGCGCTTGGACAGGGGGCGGTTATGAAAAACTGTTTTTT. Its protein product is CASSAWTGGGYEKLFF.

This clonotype has more than one count but fewer than ten. The chain employs TRBV5-6 and TRBJ1-1; 9 nucleotides line up with TRBD1. Germline CDR1 reads SGHDT; CDR2 reads YYEEEE. Losses at the gene ends were 1 base for V and 1 base for J; bases not matched to a gene: 2. The CDR3 consists of 15 residues. In DNA, the CDR3 is TGTGCCAGCAGCTTGTGGGACAGGGCGAACACTGAAGCTTTCTTT. It translates to CASSLWDRANTEAFF.

The chain combines TRBV5-1 with TRBJ2-7; D is perhaps TRBD1 or TRBD2 (6 bases each). Trimming pared 4 bases from V and 4 bases from J, leaving 15 bases between. The germline V gene encodes CDR1 SGHRS and CDR2 YFSETQ. The CDR3 is 14 residues long. The CDR3 sequence is CASSPLGGRYEQYF. DNA for the CDR3: TGCGCCAGCAGCCCCCTTGGGGGGCGATACGAGCAGTACTTC. Variable domain in full (rest from reference TRBV5-1 and TRBJ2-7): KAGVTQTPRYLIKTRGQQVTLSCSPISGHRSVSWYQQTPGQGLQFLFEYFSETQRNKGNFPGRFSGRQFSNSRSEMNVSTLELGDSALYLCASSPLGGRYEQYFGPGTRLTVT.

This clonotype occurred many times. The rearrangement uses TRBV7-9 and TRBJ2-5; D gene unclear. The V gene lost 4 bases and the J gene lost 5 bases, with 11 bases spanning the gap. There are 13 residues in the CDR3. CDR1 is SEHNR and CDR2 is FQNEAQ in the germline V gene (reference sequence). The CDR3 loop reads CASSSTPAETQYF. The CDR3 nucleotides read TGTGCCAGCAGCTCTACCCCCGCGGAGACCCAGTACTTC.

This clonotype was counted many times. V usage is TRBV4-1 and J usage is TRBJ2-7, with TRBD2 as a possible D gene (5 bases). Germline CDR1 and CDR2: MGHRA and YSYEKL. CDR3 size: 15 residues. V was shortened by 4 bases and J by 2 bases, with 15 bases between the two germline ends. CDR3 sequence: CASSLNMDGTYEQYF. The CDR3 bases are TGCGCCAGCAGCCTTAATATGGACGGGACCTACGAGCAGTACTTC.

The chain employs TRBV7-8 and TRBJ1-1; the D gene is possibly TRBD1 (5 bases). Per the germline V gene, CDR1 is SGHVS and CDR2 is FQNEAQ. The CDR3 runs 17 residues. V shed 1 base and J shed 0 bases, with 15 bases lying between them. CDR3: CASSLGGWQAMNTEAFF. The CDR3 DNA is TGTGCCAGCAGCTTAGGGGGCTGGCAGGCGATGAACACTGAAGCTTTCTTT.

This clonotype appeared a few times. Here the CDR3 reads CASSYRGQSTDTQYF. CDR3 in DNA: TGTGCCAGCAGTTACCGGGGACAGAGCACAGATACGCAGTATTTT. V gene TRBV6-5 combines with J gene TRBJ2-3; 7 bases match TRBD1. V dropped 2 bases and J dropped 0; count of bases not matched to a gene: 2. The V gene's germline CDR1 is MNHEY and CDR2 SVGAGI. The CDR3 length is 15 residues.

This clonotype was counted only a few times. The chain combines TRBV2 with TRBJ2-1; either TRBD1 or TRBD2 may supply D (5 bases each). The CDR3 is 14 residues long. The V end lost 10 bases, the J end lost 0 bases, and 13 bases lay between the germline ends. Germline assignment: CDR1 SNHLY and CDR2 FYNNEI. The CDR3 DNA reads as TGTGCCACCTGGGAGAGGGGCTCCTACAATGAGCAGTTCTTC. Residues: CATWERGSYNEQFF.

The chain carries TRBV19 and TRBJ2-7; 12 bases align to TRBD1. Germline V gives CDR1 LNHDA, CDR2 SQIVND (reference sequence). The CDR3 is made up of 13 amino acids. V lost 10 bases to trimming and J lost 6 bases; unmatched junction nucleotides: 7. The CDR3 DNA follows: TGTGCCATTCCGGGACAGGGGGCTTGCGAGCAGTACTTC. This codes for CAIPGQGACEQYF.